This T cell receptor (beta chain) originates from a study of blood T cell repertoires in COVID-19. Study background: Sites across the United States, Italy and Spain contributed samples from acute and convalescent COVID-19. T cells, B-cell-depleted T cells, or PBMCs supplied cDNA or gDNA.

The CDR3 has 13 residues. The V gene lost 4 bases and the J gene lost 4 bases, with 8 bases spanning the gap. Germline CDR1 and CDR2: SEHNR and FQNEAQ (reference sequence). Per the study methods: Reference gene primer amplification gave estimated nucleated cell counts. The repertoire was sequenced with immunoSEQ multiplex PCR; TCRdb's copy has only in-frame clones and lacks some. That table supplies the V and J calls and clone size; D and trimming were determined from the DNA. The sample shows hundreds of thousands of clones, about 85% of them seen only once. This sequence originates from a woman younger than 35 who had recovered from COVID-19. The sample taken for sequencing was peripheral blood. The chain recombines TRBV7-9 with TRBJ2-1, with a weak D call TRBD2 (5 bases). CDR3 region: CASSWTPYNEQFF. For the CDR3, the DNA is TGTGCCAGCAGCTGGACTCCTTACAATGAGCAGTTCTTC.